The T cell receptor beta chain under discussion was sequenced for a study of blood T cell repertoires in COVID-19. As for the study in general: The analysed material was cDNA or gDNA that came from T cells, B-cell-depleted T cells, or PBMCs.

Sequencing used immunoSEQ multiplex PCR; TCRdb keeps in-frame clones, though not all of them. The sample lists 80,000 or so clones; approximately 81% were seen once. The receptor was isolated from a woman aged 80 or over with acute or convalescent COVID-19. The sequenced sample consisted of peripheral blood.

The CDR3 nucleotides are TGTGCCAGCAGCTTACTAGCGGGGGGAAGGACAGAGACCCAGTACTTC. This codes for CASSLLAGGRTETQYF. V usage is TRBV7-3 and J usage is TRBJ2-5, with 11 bases identical to TRBD2. The CDR3 has 16 residues. With V trimmed by 2 bases and J by 4 bases, 6 bases remained unmatched. The germline CDR1 and CDR2 sequences are SGHTA and FQGTGA.